Listed below are T cell receptor beta chains from one sample, sequenced in a study of cytomegalovirus exposure and HLA in healthy donors. Sequencing used immunoSEQ multiplex PCR; TCRdb keeps in-frame clones, though not all of them. The sample lists over 70,000 clones; 74% were seen once. Sequenced material: PBMCs. These TCRs come from a human donor in good health. Both conserved end residues are part of each CDR3. Each record gives: J gene, D gene, V gene, clone size, CDR3 DNA, CDR3 protein. A D gene is named only where the DNA matches it firmly. Clone size is stated in some rows and not others, as once, few, many or a class when expanded.

TRBJ2-4	.	TRBV7-9	.	TGTGCCAGCAGCTTAGGGCAAAACATTCAGTACTTC	CASSLGQNIQYF
TRBJ2-5	TRBD1	TRBV28	.	TGTGCCAGCAGTTGGGACAGGGGGCAAGAGACCCAGTACTTC	CASSWDRGQETQYF
TRBJ2-5	TRBD2	TRBV27	.	TGTGCCAGCAGCTATAGGGGGCTAGCGGGAAGGGGTAGGGAGACCCAGTACTTC	CASSYRGLAGRGRETQYF
TRBJ1-1	.	TRBV6-1	few	TGTGCCAGCAGTCCCCGGGACACCTCAAGTAAAGCTTTCTTT	CASSPRDTSSKAFF
TRBJ2-7	.	TRBV5-1	once	TGCGCCAGCAGCTTGGAACAGGACAGCTCCTACGAGCAGTACTTC	CASSLEQDSSYEQYF
TRBJ2-2	TRBD1	TRBV29-1	.	TGCAGCGCAAAAGGGACAGGGAGAGTCGGGGAGCTGTTTTTT	CSAKGTGRVGELFF
TRBJ2-5	.	TRBV27	.	TGTGCCAGCAGTATTTCCGGACTCCAGAAGACCCAGTACTTC	CASSISGLQKTQYF
TRBJ1-1	.	TRBV15	.	TGTGCCACCAGCAGTGGGCAGACGGGGAGCGGCACTGAAGCTTTCTTT	CATSSGQTGSGTEAFF
TRBJ2-5	TRBD1	TRBV18	.	TGTGCCAGCTCACGGGGACAGAAAGAGACCCAGTACTTC	CASSRGQKETQYF
TRBJ1-2	.	TRBV9	.	TGTGCCAGCAGCGTAAGGCAGGGAAATGCCTATGGCTACACCTTC	CASSVRQGNAYGYTF
TRBJ2-7	TRBD1	TRBV5-6	.	TGTGCCAGCAGCTTGGGTGGGACAGGTGATTACGAGCAGTACTTC	CASSLGGTGDYEQYF
TRBJ1-1	.	TRBV5-1	.	TGCGCCAGCATGCAGGAACTCGACACTGAAGCTTTCTTT	CASMQELDTEAFF
TRBJ1-1	.	TRBV5-6	.	TGTGCCAGCAGCTTCCAGGGGACTATGAACACTGAAGCTTTCTTT	CASSFQGTMNTEAFF
TRBJ2-7	TRBD1	TRBV6-1	.	TGTGCCAGCAGTGCGCCGGGACAGGGGGAGCTTAAGTACTCCTACGAGCAGTACTTC	CASSAPGQGELKYSYEQYF
TRBJ2-2	TRBD2	TRBV5-1	.	TGCGCCAGCTCCGGACTAGCCGACACCGGGGAGCTGTTTTTT	CASSGLADTGELFF